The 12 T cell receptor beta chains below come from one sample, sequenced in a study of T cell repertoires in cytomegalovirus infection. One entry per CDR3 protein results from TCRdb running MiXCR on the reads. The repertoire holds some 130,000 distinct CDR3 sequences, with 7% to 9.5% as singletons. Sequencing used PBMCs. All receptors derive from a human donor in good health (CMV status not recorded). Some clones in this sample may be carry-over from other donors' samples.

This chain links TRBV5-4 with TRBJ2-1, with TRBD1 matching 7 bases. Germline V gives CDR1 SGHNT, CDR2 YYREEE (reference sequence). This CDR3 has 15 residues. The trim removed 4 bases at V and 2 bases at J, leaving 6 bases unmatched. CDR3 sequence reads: CASSRQGETYNEQFF. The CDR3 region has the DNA TGTGCCAGCAGCCGACAGGGAGAGACCTACAATGAGCAGTTCTTC.

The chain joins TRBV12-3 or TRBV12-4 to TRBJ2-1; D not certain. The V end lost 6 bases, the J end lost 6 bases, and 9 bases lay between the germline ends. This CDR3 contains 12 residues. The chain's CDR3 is CASSPTPNEQFF. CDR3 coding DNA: TGTGCCAGCAGCCCAACCCCCAATGAGCAGTTCTTC.

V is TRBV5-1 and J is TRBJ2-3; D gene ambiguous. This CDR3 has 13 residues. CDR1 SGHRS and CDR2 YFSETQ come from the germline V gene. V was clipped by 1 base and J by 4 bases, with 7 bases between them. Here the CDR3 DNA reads TGCGCCAGCAGCTTGTACTTCCCAGATACGCAGTATTTT. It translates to CASSLYFPDTQYF.

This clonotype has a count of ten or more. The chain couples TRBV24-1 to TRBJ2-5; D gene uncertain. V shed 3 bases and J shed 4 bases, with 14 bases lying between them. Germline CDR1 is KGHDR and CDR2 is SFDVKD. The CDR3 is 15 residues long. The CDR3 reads CATSDPRDDGETQYF. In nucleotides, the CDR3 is TGTGCCACCAGTGATCCCCGTGATGACGGAGAGACCCAGTACTTC.

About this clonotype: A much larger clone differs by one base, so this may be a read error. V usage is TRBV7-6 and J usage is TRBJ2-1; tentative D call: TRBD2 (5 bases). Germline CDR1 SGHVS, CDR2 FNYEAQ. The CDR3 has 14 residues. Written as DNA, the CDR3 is TGTGCCAGCAGCTTCTCTAGCTCCTACATTGAGCAGTTCTTC. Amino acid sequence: CASSFSSSYIEQFF.

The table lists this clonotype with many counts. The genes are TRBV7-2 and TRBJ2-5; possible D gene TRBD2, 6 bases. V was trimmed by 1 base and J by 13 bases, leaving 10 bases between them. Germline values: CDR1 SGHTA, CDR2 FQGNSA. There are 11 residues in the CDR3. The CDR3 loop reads CASSLGLVPYF. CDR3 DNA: TGTGCCAGCAGCTTAGGACTAGTACCGTACTTC.

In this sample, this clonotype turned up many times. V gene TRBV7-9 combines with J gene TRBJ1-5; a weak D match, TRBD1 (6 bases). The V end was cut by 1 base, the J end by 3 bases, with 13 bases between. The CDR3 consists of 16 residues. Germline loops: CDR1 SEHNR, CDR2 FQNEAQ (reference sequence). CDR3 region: CASSLGATGFNQPQHF. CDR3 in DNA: TGTGCCAGCAGCTTAGGGGCCACAGGGTTCAATCAGCCCCAGCATTTT.

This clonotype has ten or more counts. The CDR3 coding sequence is TGCAGTGCCGTAGCGGGGGGCACAGATACGCAGTATTTT. This codes for CSAVAGGTDTQYF. The chain combines TRBV20-1 with TRBJ2-3, with TRBD2 identical over 9 bases. Germline V CDR1 and CDR2: DFQATT, SNEGSKA (reference sequence). V lost 6 bases, J lost 1 base, and 2 bases stayed unmatched. The CDR3 length is 13 residues.

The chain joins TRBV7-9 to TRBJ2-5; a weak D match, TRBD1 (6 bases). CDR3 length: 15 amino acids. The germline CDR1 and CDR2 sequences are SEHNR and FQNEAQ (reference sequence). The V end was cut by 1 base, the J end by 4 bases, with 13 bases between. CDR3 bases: TGTGCCAGCAGCTTAGGCAGGGGCCTTGCAGAGACCCAGTACTTC. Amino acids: CASSLGRGLAETQYF. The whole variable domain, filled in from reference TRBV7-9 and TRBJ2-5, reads DTGVSQNPRHKITKRGQNVTFRCDPISEHNRLYWYRQTLGQGPEFLTYFQNEAQLEKSRLLSDRFSAERPKGSFSTLEIQRTEQGDSAMYLCASSLGRGLAETQYFGPGTRLLVL.

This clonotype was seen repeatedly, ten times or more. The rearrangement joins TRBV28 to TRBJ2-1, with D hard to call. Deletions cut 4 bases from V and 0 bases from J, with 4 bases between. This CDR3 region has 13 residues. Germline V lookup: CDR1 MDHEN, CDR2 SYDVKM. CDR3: CASSSPSYNEQFF. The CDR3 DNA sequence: TGTGCCAGCAGTTCCCCCTCCTACAATGAGCAGTTCTTC. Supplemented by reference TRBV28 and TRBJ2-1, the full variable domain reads DVKVTQSSRYLVKRTGEKVFLECVQDMDHENMFWYRQDPGLGLRLIYFSYDVKMKEKGDIPEGYSVSREKKERFSLILESASTNQTSMYLCASSSPSYNEQFFGPGTRLTVL.

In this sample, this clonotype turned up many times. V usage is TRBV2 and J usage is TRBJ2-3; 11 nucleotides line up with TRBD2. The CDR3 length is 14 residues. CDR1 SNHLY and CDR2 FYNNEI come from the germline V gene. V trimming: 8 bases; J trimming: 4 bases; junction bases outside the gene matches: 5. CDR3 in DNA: TGTGCCAGCTTTAGCGGGGGGGCGGCAGATACGCAGTATTTT. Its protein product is CASFSGGAADTQYF.

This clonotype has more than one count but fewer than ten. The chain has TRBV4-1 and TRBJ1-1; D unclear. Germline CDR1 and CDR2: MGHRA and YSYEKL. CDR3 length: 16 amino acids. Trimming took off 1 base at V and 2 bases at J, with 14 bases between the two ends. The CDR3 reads CASSQVAGPPNTEAFF. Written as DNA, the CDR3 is TGCGCCAGCAGCCAAGTGGCCGGTCCACCCAACACTGAAGCTTTCTTT.